This T cell receptor beta chain was captured by sequencing in a study of blood T cells in healthy people across ages. Details on this clonotype: Its antigen is currently unknown.

Findings of the study overall: Diversity figures based on one million T cells were deemed too low.

Trimming removed 4 bases from V and 5 bases from J, with 8 bases in between. The CDR3 is 12 residues long. CDR1 and CDR2 from the germline V gene are SEHNR and FQNEAQ (reference sequence). The authors ran a second PCR of roughly 6 to 12 cycles using a sample-barcoded 5' primer and a J-beta primer mix. From the 5' RACE reads, TCRdb called clonotypes with MiXCR, one entry per CDR3 protein. Of about a million distinct CDR3 sequences listed, roughly 50% are singletons. The chain uses TRBV7-9 and TRBJ1-1; D is unresolved. This sequence originates from a woman in her fifties or sixties in good health. The sequenced sample was blood. CDR3 protein: CASSWSGTEAFF. The CDR3 region has the DNA TGTGCCAGCAGCTGGTCGGGGACTGAAGCTTTCTTT.